Following are 20 T cell receptor beta chains from one sample sequenced in a study of human T cells and chemical hapten exposure. The time point: patch test 2, 6 weeks after DPC sensitization. Treatment specified: therapeutic diphenylcyclopropenone sensitization with weekly scalp DPC. TCRdb analysed the RACE reads with MiXCR anew, one entry per CDR3 protein. The data show 350,000 to 400,000 distinct CDR3 sequences, over 6% seen once. The sample consisted of whole blood, taken in connection with sensitization to the hapten diphenylcyclopropenone (DPC). The receptor set was obtained from a woman aged 18-29 years with alopecia areata. Some clones in this sample may be carry-over from other donors' samples.

This clonotype was seen a few times. Here the CDR3 DNA reads TGTGCCGCTAGAGCGGGGGTTAGCACAGATACGCAGTATTTT. Amino acid sequence: CAARAGVSTDTQYF. The rearrangement links TRBV12-3 or TRBV12-4 to TRBJ2-3, with 8 bases matching TRBD2. Trimming cost V 11 bases and J 0 bases; bases outside gene matches: 7. CDR3 size: 14 residues.

This clonotype has a handful of counts. The genes are TRBV27 and TRBJ1-5; perhaps TRBD1 as D (6 bases). Trimming removed 0 bases from V and 0 bases from J, with 18 bases in between. Germline V gives CDR1 MNHEY, CDR2 SMNVEV (reference sequence). The CDR3 loop spans 19 amino acids. As DNA, the CDR3 is TGTGCCAGCAGTTTATCTGGTCCTGGGGGCCTCTATAGCAATCAGCCCCAGCATTTT. Translated, it gives CASSLSGPGGLYSNQPQHF.

The chain recombines TRBV5-6 with TRBJ1-1, with D perhaps TRBD1 (6 bases). This CDR3 contains 15 residues. CDR1 and CDR2 (germline): SGHDT, YYEEEE. V lost 2 bases and J 3 bases, leaving 14 bases between the germline ends. For the CDR3, the DNA is TGTGCCAGCAGCTTTTGGGGGGCGCAGGACACTGAAGCTTTCTTT. It is translated as CASSFWGAQDTEAFF. Complete variable domain (other parts from reference TRBV5-6 and TRBJ1-1): DAGVTQSPTHLIKTRGQQVTLRCSPKSGHDTVSWYQQALGQGPQFIFQYYEEEERQRGNFPDRFSGHQFPNYSSELNVNALLLGDSALYLCASSFWGAQDTEAFFGQGTRLTVV.

This clonotype was seen many times. The CDR3 spells CASRSLYQPQHF. The CDR3, as DNA: TGTGCCAGCAGGAGTCTTTATCAGCCCCAGCATTTT. The chain combines TRBV12-3 or TRBV12-4 with TRBJ1-5; D is unresolved. Trimming took 6 bases from V and 5 from J, leaving 8 bases between them. The CDR3 is 12 amino acids.

The V and J genes are TRBV5-4 and TRBJ1-1; 10 positions match TRBD1. Germline trimming cut 0 bases from V and 4 bases from J; bases unmatched to any gene: 6. The CDR3 length is 16 residues. The V gene's germline CDR1 is SGHNT and CDR2 YYREEE (reference sequence). The CDR3 is CASSLAPGQGTTEAFF. DNA for the CDR3: TGTGCCAGCAGCTTGGCACCGGGACAGGGGACCACTGAAGCTTTCTTT.

This clonotype has ten or more counts. This chain links TRBV7-8 with TRBJ2-7; 7 bases agree with TRBD2. Per germline, CDR1 SGHVS and CDR2 FQNEAQ. The V segment lost 3 bases and the J segment 6 bases; nucleotides outside the gene matches: 11. The CDR3 is made up of 15 amino acids. CDR3 amino acids: CASSLRVGRAPEQYF. DNA of the CDR3: TGTGCCAGCAGCTTGCGAGTGGGGAGGGCACCCGAGCAGTACTTC.

The rearrangement joins TRBV12-3 or TRBV12-4 to TRBJ1-1; no firm D call. The CDR3 is made up of 11 amino acids. V was shortened by 2 bases and J by 11 bases, with 9 bases between the two germline ends. CDR3: CASSLRRKAFF. The CDR3 bases are TGTGCCAGCAGTTTACGTCGGAAGGCTTTCTTT.

Here the CDR3 reads CASSFSTGVDTQYF. CDR3 bases: TGTGCCAGCAGTTTTTCGACAGGGGTGGATACGCAGTATTTT. The gene calls are TRBV12-3 or TRBV12-4 and TRBJ2-3, with 8 nucleotides matching TRBD1. Unmatched junction bases numbered 5, after V lost 3 bases and J lost 6 bases. The CDR3 runs 14 residues.

This clonotype was seen many times. This rearrangement joins TRBV20-1 to TRBJ2-1, with D maybe TRBD1 (6 bases). V lost 1 base, J lost 5 bases, and 12 bases lay in between. CDR3 length: 14 amino acids. From germline, CDR1 is DFQATT and CDR2 SNEGSKA (reference sequence). The CDR3 region is CSARGDIDHNEQFF. The DNA of the CDR3 is TGCAGTGCTAGAGGGGACATCGATCACAATGAGCAGTTCTTC.

This chain uses TRBV20-1 with TRBJ2-3; 14 bases line up with TRBD2. The length of the CDR3 is 17 residues. The V and J ends lost 6 bases and 1 base, in that order; junction bases with no gene match: 9. Germline CDR1 DFQATT, CDR2 SNEGSKA (reference sequence). The CDR3 is CSAPGLAGVGGTDTQYF. CDR3 nucleotides: TGCAGTGCACCGGGACTAGCGGGGGTCGGGGGCACAGATACGCAGTATTTT.

At least ten counts were recorded for this clonotype. This rearrangement joins TRBV20-1 to TRBJ1-4; the D gene is possibly TRBD1 (6 bases). This CDR3 has 13 amino acids. CDR1 is DFQATT, CDR2 SNEGSKA, per germline (reference sequence). Here the CDR3 DNA reads TGCACCGCCAGGGGCGAAGCTGATGAAAAACTGTTTTTT. This encodes CTARGEADEKLFF.

This clonotype occurred many times. The chain joins TRBV7-8 to TRBJ1-4; D possibly corresponds to TRBD1 (6 bases). The CDR3 spans 14 residues. Trimming cost V 2 bases and J 7 bases, with 11 bases left between them. The germline gives CDR1 SGHVS, CDR2 FQNEAQ. CDR3 amino acids: CASSLRGTREKLFF. CDR3 DNA: TGTGCCAGCAGCTTAAGGGGGACTCGTGAAAAACTGTTTTTT.

This clonotype appeared a few times. The J gene is TRBJ2-3, the V gene TRBV5-1; 8 nucleotides align to TRBD1. The germline gives CDR1 SGHRS, CDR2 YFSETQ. Trimming cost V 3 bases and J 2 bases; bases outside gene matches: 2. This CDR3 has 14 residues. The CDR3 sequence: CASSSDRATDTQYF. In nucleotides, the CDR3 is TGCGCCAGCAGCTCGGACAGGGCCACAGATACGCAGTATTTT.

This clonotype was seen repeatedly, ten times or more. The chain combines TRBV5-6 with TRBJ1-5; 7 bases map to TRBD1. Trimming took 2 bases from V and 4 from J; bases not matched to a gene: 9. The CDR3 spans 16 residues. Germline CDR1 is SGHDT and CDR2 is YYEEEE. CDR3 sequence reads: CASSLSQGVRNQPQHF. In DNA form, the CDR3 reads TGTGCCAGCAGCTTATCTCAGGGGGTCCGGAATCAGCCCCAGCATTTT.

This clonotype was seen at least ten times. The chain has TRBV12-3 or TRBV12-4 and TRBJ2-1; 13 nucleotides match TRBD2. V shed 4 bases, J shed 15 bases, and the junction held 12 bases outside the gene matches. The length of the CDR3 is 15 residues. This CDR3 is CASSSPGTSGGGPFF. The CDR3 nucleotides read TGTGCCAGCAGTTCCCCGGGAACTAGCGGGGGGGGGCCGTTCTTC.

This clonotype was seen many times. The V and J genes are TRBV18 and TRBJ1-1; D unresolved. This CDR3 has 12 residues. From germline, CDR1 is KGHSH and CDR2 LQKENI. V lost 3 bases, J lost 1 base, and 3 bases lay in between. The CDR3 DNA sequence: TGTGCCAGCTCACCGCGGAACACTGAAGCTTTCTTT. Its protein product is CASSPRNTEAFF.

The chain combines TRBV29-1 with TRBJ2-3; D uncertain. This CDR3 has 13 amino acids. Germline lookup yields CDR1 SQVTM and CDR2 ANQGSEA. Trimming removed 1 base at V and 6 bases at J, with 11 bases between. The DNA for the CDR3 is TGCAGCGTTGAAGTCGCTACCTCTGATACGCAGTATTTT. Amino acids: CSVEVATSDTQYF.

The genes are TRBV11-2 and TRBJ2-3; tentatively, D is TRBD1 or TRBD2 (5 bases each). This CDR3 has 16 amino acids. Per germline, CDR1 SGHAT and CDR2 FQNNGV. V was shortened by 0 bases and J by 3 bases, with 13 bases between the two germline ends. CDR3 sequence: CASSLERGTLTDTQYF. The CDR3 DNA reads as TGTGCCAGCAGCTTAGAGCGAGGGACGTTAACAGATACGCAGTATTTT.

This CDR3 reads CASSLRVGSTEAFF. The CDR3 nucleotides read TGTGCCAGCAGTTTACGGGTGGGGAGCACTGAAGCTTTCTTT. The chain employs TRBV28 and TRBJ1-1; D is ambiguous. Germline CDR1 reads MDHEN; CDR2 reads SYDVKM. This CDR3 has 14 residues. V was trimmed by 2 bases and J by 4 bases, leaving 11 bases between them. Full variable domain (rest looked up from reference TRBV28 and TRBJ1-1): DVKVTQSSRYLVKRTGEKVFLECVQDMDHENMFWYRQDPGLGLRLIYFSYDVKMKEKGDIPEGYSVSREKKERFSLILESASTNQTSMYLCASSLRVGSTEAFFGQGTRLTVV.

This clonotype showed up many times. The chain uses TRBV4-3 and TRBJ2-6; the D is unclear. V lost 0 bases to trimming and J lost 3 bases, with 9 bases between them. Germline values: CDR1 LGHNA, CDR2 YSLEER. CDR3 length: 16 amino acids. The CDR3 nucleotides read TGCGCCAGCAGCCAAGATATGGCTATTGGGGCCAACGTCCTGACTTTC. It yields the protein CASSQDMAIGANVLTF.